This TCR beta chain was observed in a study of blood T cell repertoires in COVID-19. This CDR3 comprises 16 residues. V was shortened by 1 base and J by 0 bases, with 12 bases between the two germline ends. CDR1 KGHSH and CDR2 LQKENI come from the germline V gene. Generated by immunoSEQ multiplex PCR, the TCRdb table keeps only in-frame clones and is missing some. This sample has 80,000 to 130,000 clones, with approximately 93% found just once. The chain carries TRBV18 and TRBJ1-1; D may be TRBD1 (5 bases). This TCR was sampled from a man aged 60-69 years with acute or convalescent COVID-19. Sequences were obtained from peripheral blood. The CDR3: CASSPLPTALNTEAFF. The CDR3 nucleotides are TGTGCCAGCTCACCACTGCCGACAGCCCTGAACACTGAAGCTTTCTTT.